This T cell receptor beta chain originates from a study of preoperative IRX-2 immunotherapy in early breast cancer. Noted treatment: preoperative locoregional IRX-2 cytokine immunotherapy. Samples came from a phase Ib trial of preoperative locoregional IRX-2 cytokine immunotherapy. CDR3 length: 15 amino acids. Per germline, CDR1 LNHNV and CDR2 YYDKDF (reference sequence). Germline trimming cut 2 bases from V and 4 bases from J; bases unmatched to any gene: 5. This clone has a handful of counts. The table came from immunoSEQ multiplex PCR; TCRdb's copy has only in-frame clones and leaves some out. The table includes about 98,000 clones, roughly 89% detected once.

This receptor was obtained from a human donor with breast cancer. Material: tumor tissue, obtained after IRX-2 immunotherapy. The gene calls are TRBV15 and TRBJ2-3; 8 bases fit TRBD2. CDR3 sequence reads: CATSRPGLVADTQYF. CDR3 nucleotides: TGTGCCACCAGCAGACCGGGACTAGTCGCAGATACGCAGTATTTT.